This passage covers 5 T cell receptor beta chains from one sample sequenced in a study of chemoradiotherapy in HPV16-positive cancers. Data came from immunoSEQ multiplex PCR; TCRdb stores just in-frame clones and leaves some out. In the table there are approximately 9,600 clones, 65% to 80% of which are singletons. The starting material was tumor tissue, obtained from a patient who underwent chemoradiotherapy. Every receptor here comes from a human donor with HPV-associated anogenital cancer.

The chain recombines TRBV6-1 with TRBJ2-1; 12 bases align to TRBD1. Germline CDR1 MNHNS, CDR2 SASEGT. The CDR3 covers 16 residues. Germline trimming cut 4 bases from V and 8 bases from J; bases unmatched to any gene: 9. The DNA for the CDR3 is TGTGCCAGCAGTGTTACCGGGACAGGGGGCTGGGATGAGCAGTTCTTC. Its protein is CASSVTGTGGWDEQFF.

The chain couples TRBV2 to TRBJ1-1; no reliable D call. CDR1 SNHLY and CDR2 FYNNEI come from the germline V gene. The V end lost 9 bases, the J end lost 0 bases, and 14 bases lay between the germline ends. The CDR3 extends over 14 amino acids. CDR3 coding DNA: TGTGCCAGTTGTCTGGGGAACATGAACACTGAAGCTTTCTTT. It encodes CASCLGNMNTEAFF.

The chain joins TRBV6-5 to TRBJ2-7; perhaps TRBD2 as D (6 bases). The CDR3 spans 13 residues. Trimming pared 2 bases from V and 10 bases from J, leaving 15 bases between. CDR1 is MNHEY, CDR2 SVGAGI, per germline. The CDR3 coding sequence is TGTGCCAGCAGTTACAGCGTCGGGGGAGAACAGTACTTC. This gives the protein CASSYSVGGEQYF.

This sequence joins TRBV19 and TRBJ1-2, with 10 positions matching TRBD1. From germline, CDR1 is LNHDA and CDR2 SQIVND (reference sequence). This CDR3 has 15 amino acids. The V gene end was trimmed by 5 bases and the J gene end by 3 bases; junction bases not matched to a gene: 6. The CDR3 DNA reads TGTGCCAGTAGTTACCTGGACAGGGGGTACTATGGCTACACCTTC. Translation gives CASSYLDRGYYGYTF.

The rearrangement joins TRBV5-1 to TRBJ2-7; the match to TRBD2 covers 7 bases. V lost 3 bases and J lost 5; bases outside the gene matches: 11. The length of the CDR3 is 15 residues. The germline V gene has CDR1 SGHRS and CDR2 YFSETQ. CDR3 in amino acids: CASSSGGLGLDEQYF. In DNA, the CDR3 is TGCGCCAGCAGCTCCGGTGGACTAGGATTGGACGAGCAGTACTTC.